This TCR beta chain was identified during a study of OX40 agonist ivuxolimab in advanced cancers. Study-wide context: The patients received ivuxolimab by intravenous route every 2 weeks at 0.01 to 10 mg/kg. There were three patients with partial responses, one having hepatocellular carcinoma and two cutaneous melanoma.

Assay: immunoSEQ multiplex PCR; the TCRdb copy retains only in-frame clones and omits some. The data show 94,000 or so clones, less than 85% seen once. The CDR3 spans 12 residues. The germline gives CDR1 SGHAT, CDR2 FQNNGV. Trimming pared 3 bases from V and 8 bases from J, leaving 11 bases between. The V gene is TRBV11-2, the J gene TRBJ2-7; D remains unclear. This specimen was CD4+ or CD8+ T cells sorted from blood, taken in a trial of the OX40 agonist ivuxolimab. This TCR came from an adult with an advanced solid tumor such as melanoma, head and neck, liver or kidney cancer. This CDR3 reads CASSFNWLQQYF. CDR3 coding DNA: TGTGCCAGCAGCTTTAACTGGCTACAGCAGTACTTC.